These 2 T cell receptor beta chains were all obtained from the same sample, sequenced in a study of cytomegalovirus exposure and HLA in healthy donors. The study ran its PCR with 60 Vbeta and 13 Jbeta primers. Libraries were prepared by immunoSEQ multiplex PCR; TCRdb keeps only in-frame clonotypes and omits some of them. Among 100,000 to 150,000 clones listed, 73% were seen once. The sample taken for sequencing was PBMCs. Source of these receptors: a man aged 55 to 70 in good health and CMV-seropositive.

The CDR3 DNA is TGTGCCAGCAGTTACTCAGAGGGGGCGGTAGGCTACACCTTC. Amino acid sequence: CASSYSEGAVGYTF. This chain connects TRBV6-6 to TRBJ1-2; 7 bases line up with TRBD1. The CDR3 contains 14 residues. Germline V CDR1 and CDR2: MNHNY, SVGAGI (reference sequence). Unmatched junction bases numbered 6, after V lost 0 bases and J lost 8 bases.

The chain employs TRBV9 and TRBJ1-6; TRBD1 might be the D (5 bases). The CDR3 covers 16 residues. The V end lost 0 bases, the J end lost 7 bases, and 14 bases lay between the germline ends. CDR1 is SGDLS and CDR2 is YYNGEE in the germline V gene. The CDR3 coding sequence is TGTGCCAGCAGCGTAGCCCGATTAGCAGGGAATTCACCCCTCCACTTT. Residues: CASSVARLAGNSPLHF. Full variable domain (remainder filled in from reference TRBV9 and TRBJ1-6): DSGVTQTPKHLITATGQRVTLRCSPRSGDLSVYWYQQSLDQGLQFLIQYYNGEERAKGNILERFSAQQFPDLHSELNLSSLELGDSALYFCASSVARLAGNSPLHFGNGTRLTVT.